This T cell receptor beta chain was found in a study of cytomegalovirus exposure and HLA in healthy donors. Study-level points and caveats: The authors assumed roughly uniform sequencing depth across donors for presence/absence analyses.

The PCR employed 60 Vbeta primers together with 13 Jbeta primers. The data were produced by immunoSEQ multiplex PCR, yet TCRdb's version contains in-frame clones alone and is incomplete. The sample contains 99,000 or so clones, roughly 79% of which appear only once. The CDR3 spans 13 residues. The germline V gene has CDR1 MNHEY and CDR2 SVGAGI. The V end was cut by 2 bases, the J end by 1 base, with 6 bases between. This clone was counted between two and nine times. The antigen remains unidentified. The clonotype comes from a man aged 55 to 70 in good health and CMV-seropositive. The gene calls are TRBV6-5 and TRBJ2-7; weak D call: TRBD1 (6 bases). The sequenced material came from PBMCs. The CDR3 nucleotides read TGTGCCAGCAGTTACGGGACATCCTACGAGCAGTACTTC. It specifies CASSYGTSYEQYF.